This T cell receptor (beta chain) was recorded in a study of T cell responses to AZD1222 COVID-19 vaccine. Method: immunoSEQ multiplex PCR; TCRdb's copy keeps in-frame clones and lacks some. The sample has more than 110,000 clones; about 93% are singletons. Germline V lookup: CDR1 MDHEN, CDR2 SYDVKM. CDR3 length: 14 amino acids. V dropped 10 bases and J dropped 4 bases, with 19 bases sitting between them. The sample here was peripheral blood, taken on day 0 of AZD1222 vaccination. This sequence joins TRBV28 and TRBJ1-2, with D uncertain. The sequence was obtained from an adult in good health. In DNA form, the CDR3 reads TGTGCCATCCTGGCCTCCGAGGAGCCCTATGGCTACACCTTC. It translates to CAILASEEPYGYTF.